This entry concerns a single TCR beta chain. Compared with germline, one end of the junction differs, possibly owing to a read error. The identical CDR3 is also encoded by other nucleotide sequences in the sample. The CDR3 extends over 15 amino acids. Germline V gives CDR1 SEHNR, CDR2 FQNEAQ (reference sequence). This sample was included in a study of T cell responses to AZD1222 COVID-19 vaccine. Repertoires were generated with immunoSEQ multiplex PCR, while TCRdb's copy carries only in-frame clones and drops some. This table holds about 120,000 clones, roughly 93% found once. The chain has TRBV7-9 and TRBJ2-5, with 9 bases that match TRBD1. The sample here was peripheral blood, taken on day 0 of AZD1222 vaccination. The sequence derives from an adult in good health. The CDR3: CASSRYRGQGETQYF. The DNA for the CDR3 is TGTGCCAGCAGCCGCTACAGGGGGCAGGGAGAGACCCAATACTTC.